The next 3 T cell receptor beta chains were all read from a single sample in a study of T cell responses to AZD1222 COVID-19 vaccine. The data were produced by immunoSEQ multiplex PCR, yet TCRdb's version contains in-frame clones alone and is incomplete. The data show under 150,000 clones, approximately 90% seen once. Sequencing used peripheral blood, obtained 28 days after the second AZD1222 dose. These receptors came from an adult who received the AZD1222 COVID-19 vaccine.

V gene TRBV4-3 combines with J gene TRBJ2-3; D not resolved. Germline lookup yields CDR1 LGHNA and CDR2 YSLEER. V lost 1 base and J lost 1, with 12 bases in between. This CDR3 has 16 amino acids. The CDR3, as DNA: TGCGCCAGCAGCCAAGGGAATGCAGGACGCACAGATACGCAGTATTTT. Its translation: CASSQGNAGRTDTQYF.

This CDR3 reads CASSLVGTGYSNQPQHF. CDR3 DNA sequence: TGCGCCAGCAGCCTCGTCGGGACAGGGTACAGCAATCAGCCCCAGCATTTT. The chain employs TRBV4-1 and TRBJ1-5, with TRBD1 matching 9 bases. This CDR3 comprises 17 residues. The J segment lost 1 base and the V segment lost 4 bases, leaving 8 bases of the junction unmatched. Germline loops: CDR1 MGHRA, CDR2 YSYEKL.

The chain carries TRBV29-1 and TRBJ1-4, with D tentatively TRBD1 (5 bases). The length of the CDR3 is 14 residues. V was clipped by 4 bases and J by 4 bases, with 13 bases between them. CDR1 and CDR2 (germline): SQVTM, ANQGSEA. The CDR3 region has the DNA TGCAGCGTTGCCGAAAGGGGTAATAATGAAAAACTGTTTTTT. Its translation: CSVAERGNNEKLFF.